This T cell receptor beta chain was captured by sequencing in a study of blood T cell repertoires in COVID-19. V lost 6 bases, J lost 5 bases, and 4 bases stayed unmatched. Germline CDR1 reads LNHDA; CDR2 reads SQIVND (reference sequence). The CDR3 covers 14 residues. Original processing methods: For nucleated cells, counts were estimated from reference gene primer amplification. Sequencing was performed with immunoSEQ multiplex PCR; in TCRdb, only in-frame clones are kept and a portion is missing. From that table come the V and J calls and clone size; the DNA was used to work out D and trimming. The sample lists roughly 250,000 clones, over 75% occurring once.

The sequenced sample was PBMCs or T cells enriched from blood (not recorded which). The clonotype was recovered from a woman younger than 35 who had recovered from COVID-19. The V and J genes are TRBV19 and TRBJ1-6; 7 bases line up with TRBD1. The CDR3 loop is CASRVGTDNSPLHF. The DNA of the CDR3 is TGTGCCAGTAGAGTTGGGACAGATAATTCACCCCTCCACTTT. Based on the CDR3 plus reference TRBV19 and TRBJ1-6, the full variable domain is DGGITQSPKYLFRKEGQNVTLSCEQNLNHDAMYWYRQDPGQGLRLIYYSQIVNDFQKGDIAEGYSVSREKKESFPLTVTSAQKNPTAFYLCASRVGTDNSPLHFGNGTRLTVT.